This T cell receptor (beta chain) came from a study of human T cells and chemical hapten exposure. In germline, CDR1 is DFQATT, CDR2 SNEGSKA (reference sequence). V lost 1 base and J 5 bases, leaving 9 bases between the germline ends. The CDR3 length is 12 residues. This clonotype has just a few counts. TCRdb processed the RACE reads anew with MiXCR; each CDR3 protein has one entry. The sample has about 160,000 distinct CDR3 sequences, around a quarter seen once. Time point denoted: patch test 3, about 24 weeks after DPC sensitization. Treatment of the sample: therapeutic diphenylcyclopropenone sensitization with weekly scalp DPC.

This clonotype was sampled from a woman under 30 with alopecia areata. Some clones in this sample may be carry-over from other donors' samples. Material: whole blood, obtained in connection with sensitization to the hapten diphenylcyclopropenone (DPC). The chain carries TRBV20-1 and TRBJ2-7; D remains ambiguous. In DNA form, the CDR3 reads TGCAGTGCTAGAGTCCCGCCGGACGAGCAGTACTTC. It translates to CSARVPPDEQYF.